The present entry profiles one TCR beta chain with its context. This sample was included in a study of blood T cell repertoires in COVID-19. The protocol was immunoSEQ multiplex PCR, while the TCRdb copy is restricted to in-frame clones and leaves out a portion. The sample has about 380,000 clones, 75% to 90% seen once. Germline CDR1 reads LNHDA; CDR2 reads SQIVND (reference sequence). Germline trimming cut 1 base from V and 4 bases from J; bases unmatched to any gene: 10. This CDR3 comprises 17 residues. What was sequenced was peripheral blood. This TCR came from a woman aged 18-29 years with acute or convalescent COVID-19. V is TRBV19 and J is TRBJ2-5; 9 positions agree with TRBD2. Written as DNA, the CDR3 is TGTGCCAGTAGTATAGGCGGGAGGGGGCCGTATATAGAGACCCAGTACTTC. It translates to CASSIGGRGPYIETQYF.